The clone carrying this T cell receptor (beta chain) appeared once. The antigen remains undetermined. Sequencing used immunoSEQ multiplex PCR; TCRdb keeps in-frame clones, though not all of them. In the table there are 85,000 to 100,000 clones, more than 85% of which are singletons. The data originate from a study of graft-versus-host responses after intestinal transplantation. Whole-study results and caveats: Among recipient marrow samples, GvH clones were found; some appeared first in ileum or blood. The study associated peak circulating GvH clone levels with early post-transplant HvG declines.

The CDR3 runs 14 residues. CDR1 is KGHSY, CDR2 FQNENV, per germline. The V and J ends lost 4 bases and 7 bases, in that order; junction bases with no gene match: 6. The chain couples TRBV16 to TRBJ1-4; 7 bases align to TRBD1. This sequence originates from a human donor who was the organ donor for an intestinal transplant. The source was unstimulated CD4+ T cells sorted from spleen or lymph node cells, collected before transplant. The CDR3 DNA follows: TGTGCCAGCAGCCGAGGACAGGCGATTGAAAAACTGTTTTTT. As protein: CASSRGQAIEKLFF.